A single sample is the source of the 25 T cell receptor beta chains below, sequenced in a study of blood T cell repertoires in COVID-19. TCRdb keeps only in-frame clones here, not all; method: immunoSEQ multiplex PCR. The data contain about 250,000 clones, around 88% of them singletons. The specimen was peripheral blood. Source of these receptors: a woman older than 75 with COVID-19, enrolled during active disease.

This clone was counted between two and nine times. The genes are TRBV28 and TRBJ1-1; no firm D call. V was trimmed by 11 bases and J by 11 bases, leaving 12 bases between them. The germline V gene has CDR1 MDHEN and CDR2 SYDVKM. CDR3 length: 9 residues. The CDR3 nucleotides are TGTGCCGCGGGCGCCTTTGCTTTCTTT. It encodes CAAGAFAFF.

The chain has TRBV18 and TRBJ2-5; the match to TRBD1 covers 8 bases. This CDR3 is 15 amino acids long. The ends lost 3 bases at V and 4 bases at J; junction bases unmatched: 7. The germline CDR1 and CDR2 sequences are KGHSH and LQKENI. CDR3 region: CASSPSRGLGETQYF. CDR3 sequence (DNA): TGTGCCAGCTCACCCTCCAGGGGGCTTGGAGAGACCCAGTACTTC. The full variable domain, completed using reference TRBV18 and TRBJ2-5, is NAGVMQNPRHLVRRRGQEARLRCSPMKGHSHVYWYRQLPEEGLKFMVYLQKENIIDESGMPKERFSAEFPKEGPSILRIQQVVRGDSAAYFCASSPSRGLGETQYFGPGTRLLVL.

The chain joins TRBV3-1 (or the pseudogene TRBV3-2) to TRBJ1-1; D is unresolved. The CDR3 runs to 13 residues. Germline CDR1 LGHDT, CDR2 YNNKEL (reference sequence). V gave up 1 base and J gave up 5 bases, with 8 bases separating them. This chain's CDR3 is CASSQVATTEAFF. DNA for the CDR3: TGTGCCAGCAGCCAAGTTGCCACTACTGAAGCTTTCTTT.

V gene TRBV10-2 combines with J gene TRBJ1-1; 7 positions match TRBD1. Germline trimming cut 8 bases from V and 3 bases from J; bases unmatched to any gene: 6. This CDR3 is built from 13 residues. CDR1 WSHSY and CDR2 SAAADI come from the germline V gene. The CDR3 reads CASRGQDHTEAFF. CDR3 DNA sequence: TGCGCCAGCCGAGGACAGGATCACACTGAAGCTTTCTTT.

The CDR3 DNA reads TGCGCCAGCAGCCCGGACAGCGTCCAAGAGACCCAGTACTTC. The encoded protein is CASSPDSVQETQYF. V is TRBV5-1 and J is TRBJ2-5; TRBD1 might be the D (6 bases). CDR1 is SGHRS and CDR2 is YFSETQ in the germline V gene. This CDR3 region has 14 residues. The V end lost 4 bases, the J end lost 1 base, and 11 bases lay between the germline ends.

This clone was seen only once. Other DNA sequences in the same sample also yield this CDR3. The V gene is TRBV7-9, the J gene TRBJ1-5; D call uncertain. V lost 5 bases and J lost 5, with 7 bases in between. The germline CDR1 and CDR2 sequences are SEHNR and FQNEAQ (reference sequence). CDR3 length: 12 amino acids. CDR3 in DNA: TGTGCCAGCAGCCTTGGAGATCAGCCCCAGCATTTT. Translating it yields CASSLGDQPQHF.

This chain uses TRBV18 with TRBJ1-2; 9 positions agree with TRBD1. V lost 4 bases and J lost 5; bases outside the gene matches: 8. This CDR3 spans 15 amino acids. Germline V gives CDR1 KGHSH, CDR2 LQKENI. CDR3 sequence reads: CASSLPGQGSYGYTF. CDR3 DNA sequence: TGTGCCAGCTCACTACCGGGACAGGGCTCATATGGCTACACCTTC.

The chain couples TRBV9 to TRBJ2-3; maybe TRBD1 (6 bases). Germline V gene sequence: CDR1 SGDLS, CDR2 YYNGEE. This CDR3 comprises 15 residues. Trimming shortened V by 3 bases and J by 0 bases, and 11 bases separated the two germline ends. CDR3: CASSEQGFSTDTQYF. The CDR3 DNA reads as TGTGCCAGCAGCGAACAGGGATTTAGCACAGATACGCAGTATTTT.

The gene calls are TRBV9 and TRBJ1-3; no firm D call. V was shortened by 0 bases and J by 0 bases, with 4 bases between the two germline ends. The V gene's germline CDR1 is SGDLS and CDR2 YYNGEE. The CDR3 is 14 residues long. CDR3 in DNA: TGTGCCAGCAGCGTAGAGCTCTCTGGAAACACCATATATTTT. Its translation: CASSVELSGNTIYF.

CDR3 sequence reads: CASSQSPGQRNTGELFF. The CDR3 DNA reads TGTGCCAGCAGCCAGAGTCCGGGACAGAGAAACACCGGGGAGCTGTTTTTT. V usage is TRBV7-3 and J usage is TRBJ2-2; 7 bases are shared with TRBD1. The CDR3 has 17 amino acids. The germline CDR1 and CDR2 sequences are SGHTA and FQGTGA. J was trimmed by 2 bases and V by 5 bases; bases with no gene match: 11.

V usage is TRBV19 and J usage is TRBJ2-7; perhaps TRBD1 as D (6 bases). CDR3 length: 15 residues. Germline-derived CDR1 and CDR2 are LNHDA and SQIVND (reference sequence). V was clipped by 6 bases and J by 1 base, with 16 bases between them. As DNA, the CDR3 is TGTGCCAGTAGCCAATACCCCGGGACATCCTACGAGCAGTACTTC. Translation gives CASSQYPGTSYEQYF.

The genes are TRBV7-9 and TRBJ1-5; a weak D match, TRBD1 (6 bases). Trimming left V 5 bases short and J 1 base short, with 12 bases between. This CDR3 comprises 15 residues. Per the germline V gene, CDR1 is SEHNR and CDR2 is FQNEAQ (reference sequence). DNA for the CDR3: TGTGCCAGCAGCCAGCAGGGGTCCAGCAATCAGCCCCAGCATTTT. Its translation: CASSQQGSSNQPQHF.

V is TRBV19 and J is TRBJ2-1; D gene ambiguous. The germline V and J ends were trimmed by 11 bases and 0 bases, with 14 bases remaining between them. This CDR3 is 14 amino acids long. Germline CDR1 and CDR2: LNHDA and SQIVND (reference sequence). The CDR3 loop is CAGEARSSYNEQFF. The CDR3 DNA sequence: TGTGCCGGAGAGGCAAGGAGCTCCTACAATGAGCAGTTCTTC.

The genes are TRBV6-5 and TRBJ1-2, with 12 bases fitting TRBD1. The germline CDR1 and CDR2 sequences are MNHEY and SVGAGI. Trimming removed 8 bases from V and 7 bases from J; junction bases left unmatched: 11. The CDR3 spans 15 residues. The CDR3 protein is CASCRGDRGRGGYTF. CDR3 in DNA: TGTGCCAGCTGTCGTGGGGACAGGGGGCGGGGTGGCTACACCTTC.

The chain is built from TRBV19 and TRBJ1-6, with TRBD1 matching over 9 bases. With V trimmed by 3 bases and J by 7 bases, 4 bases remained unmatched. The CDR3 length is 15 residues. The germline CDR1 and CDR2 sequences are LNHDA and SQIVND (reference sequence). Here the CDR3 DNA reads TGTGCCAGTAGTATGCGGACAGGGGAGAATTCACCCCTCCACTTT. Residues: CASSMRTGENSPLHF. Combining the CDR3 with reference TRBV19 and TRBJ1-6 gives the whole variable domain DGGITQSPKYLFRKEGQNVTLSCEQNLNHDAMYWYRQDPGQGLRLIYYSQIVNDFQKGDIAEGYSVSREKKESFPLTVTSAQKNPTAFYLCASSMRTGENSPLHFGNGTRLTVT.

This clone was recorded only once. This chain joins TRBV9 and TRBJ2-1, with 9 positions matching TRBD1. Germline CDR1 is SGDLS and CDR2 is YYNGEE. V gave up 4 bases and J gave up 2 bases; unmatched junction bases: 7. The length of the CDR3 is 16 residues. The CDR3 region is CASSFKGTGTYNEQFF. CDR3 coding DNA: TGTGCCAGCAGCTTCAAGGGGACAGGGACCTACAATGAGCAGTTCTTC.

This CDR3 is CASSDTGTGINTEAFF. The CDR3 DNA is TGTGCCAGCAGCGACACTGGGACAGGGATCAACACTGAAGCTTTCTTT. The V gene is TRBV5-6, the J gene TRBJ1-1; 9 nucleotides align to TRBD1. In germline, CDR1 is SGHDT, CDR2 YYEEEE. CDR3 length equals 16 residues. The J segment lost 2 bases and the V segment lost 4 bases, leaving 9 bases of the junction unmatched. Full variable domain (remainder filled in from reference TRBV5-6 and TRBJ1-1): DAGVTQSPTHLIKTRGQQVTLRCSPKSGHDTVSWYQQALGQGPQFIFQYYEEEERQRGNFPDRFSGHQFPNYSSELNVNALLLGDSALYLCASSDTGTGINTEAFFGQGTRLTVV.

This chain joins TRBV19 and TRBJ1-5; 8 bases map to TRBD1. CDR1 is LNHDA and CDR2 is SQIVND in the germline V gene (reference sequence). V lost 6 bases, J lost 7 bases, and 11 bases stayed unmatched. There are 15 residues in the CDR3. CDR3: CASRQTTGGSQPQHF. The CDR3 DNA follows: TGTGCCAGTAGGCAGACCACAGGGGGGTCCCAGCCCCAGCATTTT.

This clone was found a few times. Other DNA sequences in this specimen translate into the identical CDR3. The chain combines TRBV14 with TRBJ1-4; TRBD1 matches 8 bases. The CDR3 has 15 amino acids. Germline trimming cut 3 bases from V and 7 bases from J; bases unmatched to any gene: 7. CDR1 is SGHDN, CDR2 FVKESK, per germline. The CDR3, as DNA: TGTGCCAGCAGCCAGACCACAGGGGGTAGTGAAAAACTGTTTTTT. Translating it yields CASSQTTGGSEKLFF.

With regard to this clone: Other DNA sequences from this sample encode an identical CDR3 as well. The chain has TRBV30 and TRBJ1-1; D is perhaps TRBD1 (5 bases). Germline V gene data show CDR1 as GTSNPN and CDR2 as SVGIG (reference sequence). V was cut by 3 bases and J by 7 bases, with 9 bases left in between. The CDR3 has 11 residues. CDR3 coding DNA: TGTGCCTGGAGCGCGGGGGGTGAAGCTTTCTTT. The encoded protein is CAWSAGGEAFF.

This clone turned up a few times. The chain recombines TRBV7-2 with TRBJ1-6; the D gene is possibly TRBD1 (6 bases). The CDR3 runs to 15 residues. Germline CDR1 SGHTA, CDR2 FQGNSA. The V and J ends lost 2 bases and 7 bases respectively, with 12 bases between them. The CDR3 DNA is TGTGCCAGCAGCTTAAGCGGACAGTGGAATTCACCCCTCCACTTT. Its translation is CASSLSGQWNSPLHF.

On this clone: The identical CDR3 is also encoded by other nucleotide sequences in the sample. This chain links TRBV19 with TRBJ1-4; 8 bases are a match to TRBD1. This CDR3 has 14 amino acids. Germline V gene lookup returns CDR1 LNHDA and CDR2 SQIVND (reference sequence). With 1 base clipped from V and 5 bases from J, the junction kept 0 bases outside the gene matches. The CDR3, as DNA: TGTGCCAGTAGTATAGGACAGGGGAATGAAAAACTGTTTTTT. Residues: CASSIGQGNEKLFF.

There are a few counts of this clone. The chain couples TRBV30 to TRBJ1-2; 9 bases match TRBD1. Germline V gene lookup returns CDR1 GTSNPN and CDR2 SVGIG (reference sequence). The CDR3 sequence is 15 residues long. V was pared by 2 bases and J by 4 bases, with 8 bases of the junction left unmatched. The CDR3 reads CAWSHSGTGIYGYTF. DNA of the CDR3: TGTGCCTGGAGTCATTCCGGGACAGGGATCTATGGCTACACCTTC.

The chain couples TRBV27 to TRBJ1-3, with D unresolved. Germline loops: CDR1 MNHEY, CDR2 SMNVEV (reference sequence). The CDR3 runs to 13 residues. The V and J ends lost 3 bases and 4 bases respectively, with 7 bases between them. The CDR3 nucleotides are TGTGCCAGCAGTTTGGGGAGGGGAAACACCATATATTTT. The encoded protein is CASSLGRGNTIYF.

This sequence joins TRBV7-2 and TRBJ1-1, with D perhaps matching TRBD1 (5 bases). CDR1 is SGHTA and CDR2 is FQGNSA in the germline V gene. CDR3 length: 16 amino acids. V was trimmed by 1 base and J by 5 bases, leaving 17 bases between them. CDR3 sequence: CASSLVSGGIGTEAFF. CDR3 sequence (DNA): TGTGCCAGCAGCTTAGTCTCGGGGGGGATTGGGACTGAAGCTTTCTTT.